Listed here are 28 T cell receptor beta chains from one sample, sequenced in a study of shared clonotypes between healthy human individuals (dated by TCRdb to the early 2020s). The library was obtained by the immunoSEQ multiplex PCR assay. Drawn from immuneACCESS, this table holds only the in-frame rearrangements with V and J called that TCRdb kept. Clones are partly lost; checked studies trace under half to an unresolved V gene and leave the rest unexplained. Across this sample there are about 1.5 million clones, with over 95% seen only once. The ten largest clonotypes hold approximately 1.1% of the sample. Material for sequencing was naive CD4+ T cells sorted from blood. Interpreted using the paper, the cell subset or site label stands for: CD45RA+ positively selected. The receptors come from a man aged 25 to 45 in good health.

This chain uses TRBV21-1 with TRBJ2-2; the table's D call TRBD2 went unverified against the DNA. TRBV21-1 is given as a pseudogene. This CDR3 region has 14 residues. The CDR3 DNA reads TGTGCCAGCTCGCAGGGACTTGGGACCGGGGAGCTGTTTTTT. Translating it yields CASSQGLGTGELFF.

On this clone itself: The identical CDR3 is also encoded by other nucleotide sequences in the sample. J is TRBJ2-7 and V is TRBV7-2; 8 nucleotides match TRBD1. Trimming removed 6 bases from V and 2 bases from J; junction bases left unmatched: 3. Germline V gives CDR1 SGHTA, CDR2 FQGNSA. The CDR3 has 13 residues. The CDR3 bases are TGTGCCAGCAGACCGGGACAGGCCTACGAGCAGTACTTC. Amino acid sequence: CASRPGQAYEQYF.

This rearrangement joins TRBV28 to TRBJ1-4, with D unclear. Germline CDR1 and CDR2: MDHEN and SYDVKM. Trimming took off 6 bases at V and 8 bases at J, with 19 bases between the two ends. The CDR3 length is 15 residues. The CDR3 bases are TGTGCCAGCAGCCCCACGGCTAGGTCGACGGAAAAACTGTTTTTT. Protein product: CASSPTARSTEKLFF.

The chain joins TRBV5-1 to TRBJ2-5, with TRBD2 identical over 10 bases. The CDR3 covers 15 residues. Germline values: CDR1 SGHRS, CDR2 YFSETQ. The V segment lost 0 bases and the J segment 5 bases; nucleotides outside the gene matches: 4. The CDR3 region is CASSLGSSGSETQYF. The CDR3 DNA is TGCGCCAGCAGCTTGGGGTCTAGCGGGAGTGAGACCCAGTACTTC.

The chain combines TRBV6-1 with TRBJ2-7, with 7 bases lining up with TRBD1. With V trimmed by 4 bases and J by 2 bases, 5 bases remained unmatched. CDR1 MNHNS and CDR2 SASEGT come from the germline V gene. The CDR3 contains 14 residues. CDR3 region: CASSGPGQPYEQYF. CDR3 bases: TGTGCCAGCAGTGGACCGGGACAGCCCTACGAGCAGTACTTC.

The chain couples TRBV14 to TRBJ2-5; 12 bases line up with TRBD2. The germline gives CDR1 SGHDN, CDR2 FVKESK. The CDR3 runs to 15 residues. V trimming: 6 bases; J trimming: 1 base; junction bases outside the gene matches: 3. The CDR3 spells CASSRLAGAQETQYF. The CDR3, as DNA: TGTGCCAGCAGTCGACTAGCGGGGGCCCAAGAGACCCAGTACTTC.

Turning to this clone: Because it lacks the conserved phenylalanine or tryptophan at the end, this CDR3 is likely a read error. The DNA is omitted, as the CDR3 cannot be located on it reliably, and the CDR3 follows TCRdb's listing. The chain links TRBV10-1 to TRBJ2-7; the table's D call, TRBD2, was not checked against the DNA. CDR1 is WNHNN and CDR2 is SYGVQD in the germline V gene (reference sequence). Counting both end residues, the CDR3 totals 13 amino acids. The CDR3 reads CASSPETSGRLWL.

In the case of this clone: The sample carries other DNA sequences with the same CDR3. The rearrangement uses TRBV27 and TRBJ2-5; 7 bases line up with TRBD2. CDR3 size: 14 residues. Germline V gene sequence: CDR1 MNHEY, CDR2 SMNVEV (reference sequence). The V and J ends lost 3 bases and 2 bases, in that order; junction bases with no gene match: 3. DNA for the CDR3: TGTGCCAGCAGTTTCACCGGGAGGCAAGAGACCCAGTACTTC. The encoded protein is CASSFTGRQETQYF.

The CDR3 nucleotides are TGTGCCAGCAGGCTACAGGGATCTGGCTACACCTTC. Encoded protein: CASRLQGSGYTF. The J gene is TRBJ1-2, the V gene TRBV6-1; D is perhaps TRBD1 (6 bases). CDR3 length: 12 residues. Trimming stripped 6 bases from V and 7 bases from J, with 12 bases between. In germline, CDR1 is MNHNS, CDR2 SASEGT.

The V gene is TRBV30, the J gene TRBJ2-1; 7 bases are a match to TRBD2. CDR1 and CDR2 (germline): GTSNPN, SVGIG (reference sequence). The CDR3 runs to 18 residues. Germline trimming cut 0 bases from V and 0 bases from J; bases unmatched to any gene: 11. CDR3 loop: CAWSVRVRRENSYNEQFF. For the CDR3, the DNA is TGTGCCTGGAGTGTACGCGTTAGGCGGGAGAACTCCTACAATGAGCAGTTCTTC.

The chain employs TRBV18 and TRBJ2-7, with D possibly being TRBD1 or TRBD2 (7 bases each). The length of the CDR3 is 17 residues. V gave up 2 bases and J gave up 4 bases, with 21 bases separating them. Germline V lookup: CDR1 KGHSH, CDR2 LQKENI. The CDR3 DNA sequence: TGTGCCAGCTCACCAGTACCGCGACAGGGAGGGAAGTACGAGCAGTACTTC. It is translated as CASSPVPRQGGKYEQYF.

This chain connects TRBV30 to TRBJ1-1, with D perhaps TRBD1 (5 bases). Trimming shortened V by 6 bases and J by 4 bases, and 21 bases separated the two germline ends. CDR3 length: 15 residues. Germline V CDR1 and CDR2: GTSNPN, SVGIG (reference sequence). This CDR3 is CACPPPGRAITEAFF. CDR3 bases: TGTGCCTGCCCACCCCCGGGACGGGCTATCACTGAAGCTTTCTTT.

This chain uses TRBV5-1 with TRBJ2-3; D unclear. This CDR3 region has 16 residues. V was shortened by 0 bases and J by 4 bases, with 15 bases between the two germline ends. In germline, CDR1 is SGHRS, CDR2 YFSETQ. CDR3 nucleotides: TGCGCCAGCAGCTTGGCCCTCGCGAATGTGGCAGATACGCAGTATTTT. Translating gives CASSLALANVADTQYF. The full variable domain, with the rest looked up from reference TRBV5-1 and TRBJ2-3, is KAGVTQTPRYLIKTRGQQVTLSCSPISGHRSVSWYQQTPGQGLQFLFEYFSETQRNKGNFPGRFSGRQFSNSRSEMNVSTLELGDSALYLCASSLALANVADTQYFGPGTRLTVL.

The chain employs TRBV5-6 and TRBJ2-6, with D maybe TRBD1 (6 bases). Germline lookup yields CDR1 SGHDT and CDR2 YYEEEE. This CDR3 spans 15 amino acids. V was trimmed by 6 bases and J by 0 bases, leaving 10 bases between them. The CDR3 coding sequence is TGTGCCAGCAACCTACAGGGCTCTGGGGCCAACGTCCTGACTTTC. This translates into CASNLQGSGANVLTF.

This sequence joins TRBV18 and TRBJ2-3; tentatively, D is TRBD2 (6 bases). Germline-derived CDR1 and CDR2 are KGHSH and LQKENI. The CDR3 is 13 amino acids. Deletions cut 3 bases from V and 3 bases from J, with 7 bases between. In DNA, the CDR3 is TGTGCCAGCTCACCGCGGGAAACAGATACGCAGTATTTT. Protein sequence: CASSPRETDTQYF.

The rearrangement joins TRBV1 to TRBJ2-7; the DNA was not compared with TRBD2, the D call given in the table. TRBV1 is a pseudogene segment. The length of the CDR3 is 16 residues. CDR3: CTSSQELAGVRYEQYF. The CDR3 DNA is TGCACCAGCAGCCAAGAACTAGCGGGAGTCAGGTACGAGCAGTACTTC.

This clone was counted once. The chain uses TRBV2 and TRBJ1-1; weak D call: TRBD1 (5 bases). The germline V gene encodes CDR1 SNHLY and CDR2 FYNNEI. The CDR3 covers 15 residues. V shed 6 bases and J shed 0 bases, with 14 bases lying between them. As DNA, the CDR3 is TGTGCCAGCAGGGAGGGGTTTTTCATGAACACTGAAGCTTTCTTT. This encodes CASREGFFMNTEAFF.

The J gene is TRBJ2-7, the V gene TRBV18, with 9 bases identical to TRBD1. Germline V lookup: CDR1 KGHSH, CDR2 LQKENI. J gave up 5 bases and V 2 bases, and 13 bases lay outside the gene matches. The CDR3 is 17 residues long. CDR3: CASSPLGGGQGIHEQYF. In DNA, the CDR3 is TGTGCCAGCTCACCATTAGGCGGAGGACAGGGGATCCACGAGCAGTACTTC.

The rearrangement joins TRBV27 to TRBJ2-1; D may be TRBD2 (5 bases). This CDR3 contains 13 residues. The germline V gene encodes CDR1 MNHEY and CDR2 SMNVEV (reference sequence). Trimming left V 4 bases short and J 6 bases short, with 10 bases between. CDR3 DNA sequence: TGTGCCAGCAGTTCACTAGTTTCCAATGAGCAGTTCTTC. Its translation is CASSSLVSNEQFF.

This clone appeared a single time. V gene TRBV5-5 combines with J gene TRBJ1-3; D ambiguous. CDR1 SGHKS and CDR2 YYEKEE come from the germline V gene (reference sequence). The V end lost 4 bases, the J end lost 0 bases, and 23 bases lay between the germline ends. This CDR3 comprises 19 residues. CDR3 loop: CASSPDRSASRHSGNTIYF. CDR3 DNA sequence: TGTGCCAGCAGCCCGGACCGCTCAGCCTCGCGCCACTCTGGAAACACCATATATTTT.

This clone was seen only once. A read error may account for a junction end that differs from germline. Additional DNA sequences in this sample encode the identical CDR3. V is TRBV7-9 and J is TRBJ1-1; D gene ambiguous. The CDR3 loop spans 13 amino acids. Germline assignment: CDR1 SEHNR and CDR2 FQNEAQ (reference sequence). CDR3 amino acids: CANRPEEGTEAFF. The CDR3 DNA follows: TGTGCCAACCGCCCGGAGGAGGGCACTGAAGCTTTTTTT.

V usage is TRBV7-6 and J usage is TRBJ2-7; 7 bases match TRBD1. The CDR3 is made up of 15 amino acids. Looked up from germline, CDR1 is SGHVS and CDR2 is FNYEAQ. The ends lost 5 bases at V and 2 bases at J; junction bases unmatched: 9. CDR3 sequence: CASSVRQGPTYEQYF. DNA of the CDR3: TGTGCCAGCAGCGTGAGACAGGGACCCACCTACGAGCAGTACTTC.

The rearrangement uses TRBV18 and TRBJ2-5; possibly TRBD2 for D (6 bases). The CDR3 has 14 amino acids. V lost 4 bases to trimming and J lost 5 bases, with 14 bases between them. The germline V gene encodes CDR1 KGHSH and CDR2 LQKENI. CDR3 residues: CASSQAGAGETQYF. The CDR3 region has the DNA TGTGCCAGCTCACAAGCGGGTGCTGGGGAGACCCAGTACTTC.

The chain combines TRBV15 with TRBJ2-3; unclear D gene. Germline V lookup: CDR1 LNHNV, CDR2 YYDKDF (reference sequence). Trimming took 1 base from V and 2 from J, leaving 13 bases between them. This CDR3 spans 16 amino acids. CDR3 sequence: CATSRVKAANTDTQYF. DNA of the CDR3: TGTGCCACCAGCAGAGTAAAGGCAGCTAACACAGATACGCAGTATTTT.

This CDR3 reads CASSSPSGSSYNEQFF. CDR3 nucleotide sequence: TGTGCCAGCAGTTCCCCTAGCGGAAGCTCCTACAATGAGCAGTTCTTC. The chain combines TRBV6-6 with TRBJ2-1; 7 nucleotides agree with TRBD2. V shed 4 bases, J shed 0 bases, and the junction held 6 bases outside the gene matches. The CDR3 runs to 16 residues. Germline assignment: CDR1 MNHNY and CDR2 SVGAGI (reference sequence).

The V call is TRBV7-7, the J call TRBJ2-5; 8 bases map to TRBD2. The CDR3 consists of 16 residues. CDR1 and CDR2 (germline): SSHAT, FNYEAQ (reference sequence). Trimming at V came to 8 bases and at J to 1 base, leaving 12 bases not matched to a gene. The CDR3 reads CASSLTLAEGQETQYF. For the CDR3, the DNA is TGTGCCAGCTCCTTAACACTAGCGGAGGGCCAAGAGACCCAGTACTTC.

The chain recombines TRBV5-1 with TRBJ1-1; D unclear. The CDR3 consists of 14 residues. Trimming left V 0 bases short and J 7 bases short, with 13 bases between. In germline, CDR1 is SGHRS, CDR2 YFSETQ. CDR3 DNA: TGCGCCAGCAGCTTGGGGACCCCTAAAGGTGAAGCTTTCTTT. The encoded protein is CASSLGTPKGEAFF.

CDR3 nucleotides: TGTGCCAGCAGTTTCTCCGGATTGGTCTACAATGAGCAGTTCTTC. As protein: CASSFSGLVYNEQFF. The chain combines TRBV27 with TRBJ2-1; D is unclear. From germline, CDR1 is MNHEY and CDR2 SMNVEV (reference sequence). V gave up 3 bases and J gave up 3 bases, with 12 bases separating them. This CDR3 spans 15 amino acids.